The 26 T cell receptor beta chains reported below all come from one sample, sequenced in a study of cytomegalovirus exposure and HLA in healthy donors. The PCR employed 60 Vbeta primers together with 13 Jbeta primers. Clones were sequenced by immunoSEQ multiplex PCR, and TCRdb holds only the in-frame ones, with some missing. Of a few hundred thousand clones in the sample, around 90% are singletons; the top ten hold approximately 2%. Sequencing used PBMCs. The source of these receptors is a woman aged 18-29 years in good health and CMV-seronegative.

CDR3 amino acids: CAWTPRRGAYNEQFF. The CDR3 nucleotides read TGTGCCTGGACCCCGAGGCGGGGGGCCTACAATGAGCAGTTCTTC. The J gene is TRBJ2-1, the V gene TRBV30; 8 bases fit TRBD2. CDR3 size: 15 residues. V lost 4 bases and J lost 2; bases outside the gene matches: 7. Germline CDR1 and CDR2: GTSNPN and SVGIG (reference sequence).

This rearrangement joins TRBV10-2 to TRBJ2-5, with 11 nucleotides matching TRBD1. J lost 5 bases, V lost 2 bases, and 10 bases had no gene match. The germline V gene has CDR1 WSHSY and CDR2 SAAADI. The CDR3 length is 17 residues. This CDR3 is CASSERPVGQGGETQYF. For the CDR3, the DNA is TGCGCCAGCAGTGAGAGGCCGGTGGGACAGGGGGGCGAGACCCAGTACTTC.

The CDR3 reads CASSQRLAGAYEQYF. The CDR3 region has the DNA TGTGCCAGCAGTCAGCGACTAGCGGGGGCGTACGAGCAGTACTTC. The chain uses TRBV6-5 and TRBJ2-7; TRBD2 matches at 12 bases. Germline V gene sequence: CDR1 MNHEY, CDR2 SVGAGI. V shed 5 bases, J shed 4 bases, and the junction held 6 bases outside the gene matches. The CDR3 sequence is 15 residues long.

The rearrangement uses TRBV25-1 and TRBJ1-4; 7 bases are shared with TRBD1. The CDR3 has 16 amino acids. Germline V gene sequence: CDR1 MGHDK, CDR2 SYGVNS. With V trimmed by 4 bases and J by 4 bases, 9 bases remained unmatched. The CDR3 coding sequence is TGTGCCAGCAGTGGGTACCGACAGGGTTATAATGAAAAACTGTTTTTT. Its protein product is CASSGYRQGYNEKLFF.

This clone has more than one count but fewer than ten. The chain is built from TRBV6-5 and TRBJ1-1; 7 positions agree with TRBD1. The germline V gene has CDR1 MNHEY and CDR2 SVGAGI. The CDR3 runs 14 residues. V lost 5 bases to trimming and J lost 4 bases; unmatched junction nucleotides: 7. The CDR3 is CASSPTGDGTEAFF. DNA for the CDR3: TGTGCCAGCAGTCCAACAGGGGACGGCACTGAAGCTTTCTTT.

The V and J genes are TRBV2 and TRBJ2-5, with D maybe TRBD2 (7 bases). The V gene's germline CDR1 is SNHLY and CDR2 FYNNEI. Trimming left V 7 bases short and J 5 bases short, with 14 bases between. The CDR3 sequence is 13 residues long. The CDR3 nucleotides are TGTGCCAGCACCGGGGGGCGGGGGGAGACCCAGTACTTC. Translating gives CASTGGRGETQYF.

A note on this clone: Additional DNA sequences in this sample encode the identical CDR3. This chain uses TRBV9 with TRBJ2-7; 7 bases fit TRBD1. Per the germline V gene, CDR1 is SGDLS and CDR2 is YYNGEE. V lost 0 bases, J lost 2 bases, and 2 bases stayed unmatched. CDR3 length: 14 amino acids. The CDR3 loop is CASSVGQGPYEQYF. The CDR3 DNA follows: TGTGCCAGCAGCGTAGGACAGGGACCCTACGAGCAGTACTTC.

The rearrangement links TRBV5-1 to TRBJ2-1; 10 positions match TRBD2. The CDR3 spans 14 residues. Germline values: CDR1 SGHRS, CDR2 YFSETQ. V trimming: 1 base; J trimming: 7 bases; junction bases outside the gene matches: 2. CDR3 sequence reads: CASSLPAGGNEQFF. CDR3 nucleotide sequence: TGCGCCAGCAGCTTGCCAGCGGGGGGGAATGAGCAGTTCTTC. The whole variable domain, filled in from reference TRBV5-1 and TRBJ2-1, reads KAGVTQTPRYLIKTRGQQVTLSCSPISGHRSVSWYQQTPGQGLQFLFEYFSETQRNKGNFPGRFSGRQFSNSRSEMNVSTLELGDSALYLCASSLPAGGNEQFFGPGTRLTVL.

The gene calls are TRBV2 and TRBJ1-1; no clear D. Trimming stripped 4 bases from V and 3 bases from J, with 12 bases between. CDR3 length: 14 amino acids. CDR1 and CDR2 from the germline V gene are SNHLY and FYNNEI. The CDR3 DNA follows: TGTGCCAGCAGTGCTATACTCCGGGACACTGAAGCTTTCTTT. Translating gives CASSAILRDTEAFF.

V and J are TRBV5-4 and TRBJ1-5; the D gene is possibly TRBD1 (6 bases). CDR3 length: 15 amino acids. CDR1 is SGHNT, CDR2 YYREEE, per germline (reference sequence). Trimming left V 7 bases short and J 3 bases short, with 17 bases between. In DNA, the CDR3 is TGTGCCAGCCTACGGGGGGGCGAGGACAATCAGCCCCAGCATTTT. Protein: CASLRGGEDNQPQHF.

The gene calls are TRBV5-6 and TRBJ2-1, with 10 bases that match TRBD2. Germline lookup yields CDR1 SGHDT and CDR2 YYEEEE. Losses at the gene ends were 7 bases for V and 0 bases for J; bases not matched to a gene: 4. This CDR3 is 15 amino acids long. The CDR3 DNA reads TGTGCCAGCGCTAGCGGGGGAAGCTCCTACAATGAGCAGTTCTTC. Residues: CASASGGSSYNEQFF.

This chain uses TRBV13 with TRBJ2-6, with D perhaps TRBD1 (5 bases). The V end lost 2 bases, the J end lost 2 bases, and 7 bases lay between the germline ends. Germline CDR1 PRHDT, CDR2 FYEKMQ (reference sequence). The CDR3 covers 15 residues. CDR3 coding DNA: TGTGCCAGCAGCTTACAGGGAACTGGGGCCAACGTCCTGACTTTC. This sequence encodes CASSLQGTGANVLTF.

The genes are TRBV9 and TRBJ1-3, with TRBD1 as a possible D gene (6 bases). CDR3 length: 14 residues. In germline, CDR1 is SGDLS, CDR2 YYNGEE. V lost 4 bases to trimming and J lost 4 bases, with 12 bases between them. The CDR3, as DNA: TGTGCCAGCAGCCTTGGGGGGGGCGGAAACACCATATATTTT. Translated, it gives CASSLGGGGNTIYF.

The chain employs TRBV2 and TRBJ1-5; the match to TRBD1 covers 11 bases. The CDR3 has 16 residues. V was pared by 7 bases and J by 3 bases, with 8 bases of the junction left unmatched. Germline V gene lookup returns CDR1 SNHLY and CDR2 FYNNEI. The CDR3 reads CASTLQDRGLNQPQHF. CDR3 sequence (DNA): TGTGCCAGCACTCTCCAGGACAGGGGGCTCAATCAGCCCCAGCATTTT.

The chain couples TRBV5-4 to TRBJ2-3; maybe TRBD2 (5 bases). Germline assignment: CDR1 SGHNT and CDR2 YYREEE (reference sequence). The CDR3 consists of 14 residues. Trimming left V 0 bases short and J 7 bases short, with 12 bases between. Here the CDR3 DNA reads TGTGCCAGCAGCTTGGCCTCTAGCACGCATACGCAGTATTTT. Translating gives CASSLASSTHTQYF.

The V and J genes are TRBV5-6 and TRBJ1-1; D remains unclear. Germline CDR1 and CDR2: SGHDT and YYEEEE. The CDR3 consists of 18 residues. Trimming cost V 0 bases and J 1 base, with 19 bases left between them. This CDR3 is CASSLDAAGWGGNTEAFF. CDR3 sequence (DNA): TGTGCCAGCAGCTTGGATGCGGCAGGTTGGGGAGGGAACACTGAAGCTTTCTTT.

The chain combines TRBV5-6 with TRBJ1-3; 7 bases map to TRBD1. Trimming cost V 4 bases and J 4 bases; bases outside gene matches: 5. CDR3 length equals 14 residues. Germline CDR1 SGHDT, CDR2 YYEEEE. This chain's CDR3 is CASSLGQLGNTIYF. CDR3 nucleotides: TGTGCCAGCAGCCTGGGACAGCTCGGAAACACCATATATTTT.

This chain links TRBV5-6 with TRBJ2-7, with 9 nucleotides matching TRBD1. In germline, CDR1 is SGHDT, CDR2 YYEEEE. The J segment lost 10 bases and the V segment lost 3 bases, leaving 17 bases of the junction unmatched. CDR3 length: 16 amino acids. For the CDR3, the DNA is TGTGCCAGCAGCTCAAGTTACAGGGGGCCCCCCCTACGACAGTACTTC. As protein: CASSSSYRGPPLRQYF.

The CDR3 region has the DNA TGCGCCAGCAGCTCTATAGCGGGGGGACCCTACGAGCAGTACTTC. It is translated as CASSSIAGGPYEQYF. This chain connects TRBV5-1 to TRBJ2-7, with 10 bases lining up with TRBD2. The germline CDR1 and CDR2 sequences are SGHRS and YFSETQ. V dropped 3 bases and J dropped 2; count of bases not matched to a gene: 5. This CDR3 has 15 amino acids. Full variable domain (rest looked up from reference TRBV5-1 and TRBJ2-7): KAGVTQTPRYLIKTRGQQVTLSCSPISGHRSVSWYQQTPGQGLQFLFEYFSETQRNKGNFPGRFSGRQFSNSRSEMNVSTLELGDSALYLCASSSIAGGPYEQYFGPGTRLTVT.

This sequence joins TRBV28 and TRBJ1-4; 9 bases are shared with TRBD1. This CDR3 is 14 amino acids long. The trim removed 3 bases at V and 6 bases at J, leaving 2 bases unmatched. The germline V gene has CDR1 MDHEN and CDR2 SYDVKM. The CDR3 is CASSLRQGDEKLFF. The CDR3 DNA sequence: TGTGCCAGCAGTTTGAGACAGGGGGATGAAAAACTGTTTTTT.

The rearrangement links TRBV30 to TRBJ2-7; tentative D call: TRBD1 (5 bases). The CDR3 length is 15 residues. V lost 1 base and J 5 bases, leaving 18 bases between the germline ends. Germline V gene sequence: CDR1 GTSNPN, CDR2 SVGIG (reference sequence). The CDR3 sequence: CAWSGLAGSSHEQYF. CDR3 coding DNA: TGTGCCTGGAGTGGGCTTGCAGGGTCAAGTCACGAGCAGTACTTC.

The CDR3 here is CASSLAGNSNYGYTF. As DNA, the CDR3 is TGTGCCAGCAGCTTGGCCGGGAACAGTAACTATGGCTACACCTTC. J is TRBJ1-2 and V is TRBV5-4; D gene ambiguous. The CDR3 totals 15 residues. CDR1 and CDR2 (germline): SGHNT, YYREEE (reference sequence). The germline V and J ends were trimmed by 0 bases and 1 base, with 10 bases remaining between them. The complete variable domain, with remaining parts taken from reference TRBV5-4 and TRBJ1-2, reads ETGVTQSPTHLIKTRGQQVTLRCSSQSGHNTVSWYQQALGQGPQFIFQYYREEENGRGNFPPRFSGLQFPNYSSELNVNALELDDSALYLCASSLAGNSNYGYTFGSGTRLTVV.

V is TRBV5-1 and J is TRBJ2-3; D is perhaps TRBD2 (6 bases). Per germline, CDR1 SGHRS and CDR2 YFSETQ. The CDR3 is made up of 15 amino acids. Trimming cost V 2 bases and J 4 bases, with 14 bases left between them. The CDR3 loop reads CASSFGTPGPDTQYF. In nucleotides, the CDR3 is TGCGCCAGCAGCTTCGGGACTCCAGGGCCAGATACGCAGTATTTT.

CDR3 bases: TGTGCCAGCAGCGCCGCAGGGAAGGGACAGGGGAACGAAAAACTGTTTTTT. Residues: CASSAAGKGQGNEKLFF. The chain recombines TRBV7-9 with TRBJ1-4, with 10 bases that match TRBD1. The germline V gene has CDR1 SEHNR and CDR2 FQNEAQ (reference sequence). V shed 5 bases and J 8 bases; nucleotides not matched to a gene: 14. The CDR3 contains 17 residues.

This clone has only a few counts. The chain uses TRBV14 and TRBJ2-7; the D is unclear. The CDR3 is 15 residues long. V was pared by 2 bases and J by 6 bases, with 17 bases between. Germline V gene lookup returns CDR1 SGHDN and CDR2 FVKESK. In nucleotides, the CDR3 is TGTGCCAGCAGCCAAAGCGCCCAGCCACTCCGCGAGCAGTACTTC. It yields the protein CASSQSAQPLREQYF.

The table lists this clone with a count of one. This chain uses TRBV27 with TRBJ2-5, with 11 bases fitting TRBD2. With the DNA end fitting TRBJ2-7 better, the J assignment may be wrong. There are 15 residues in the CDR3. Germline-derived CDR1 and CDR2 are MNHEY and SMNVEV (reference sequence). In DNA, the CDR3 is TGTGCCAGCAGCCGGCTAGCGGGGGGAACCTACGAGCAGTACTTC. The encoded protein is CASSRLAGGTYEQYF.